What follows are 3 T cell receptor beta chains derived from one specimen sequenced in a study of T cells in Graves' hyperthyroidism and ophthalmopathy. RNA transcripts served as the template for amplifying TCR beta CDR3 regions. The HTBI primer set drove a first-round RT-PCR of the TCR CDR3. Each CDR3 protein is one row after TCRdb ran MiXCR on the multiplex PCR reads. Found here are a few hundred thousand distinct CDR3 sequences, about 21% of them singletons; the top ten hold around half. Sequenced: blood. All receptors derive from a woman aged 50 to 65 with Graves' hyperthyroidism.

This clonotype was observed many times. CDR3 sequence reads: CSAKGTSPNEQFF. CDR3 bases: TGCAGTGCTAAGGGGACTAGCCCGAATGAGCAGTTCTTC. J is TRBJ2-1 and V is TRBV20-1; 9 nucleotides align to TRBD2. Trimming cost V 4 bases and J 7 bases; bases outside gene matches: 5. Germline V gene data show CDR1 as DFQATT and CDR2 as SNEGSKA (reference sequence). The CDR3 totals 13 residues.

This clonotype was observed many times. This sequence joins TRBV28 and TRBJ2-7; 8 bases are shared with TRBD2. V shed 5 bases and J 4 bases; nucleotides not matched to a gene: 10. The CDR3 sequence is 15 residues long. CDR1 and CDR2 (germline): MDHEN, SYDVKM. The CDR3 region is CASSTSGTSKYEQYF. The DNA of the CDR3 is TGTGCCAGCAGTACATCCGGGACTAGTAAGTACGAGCAGTACTTC.

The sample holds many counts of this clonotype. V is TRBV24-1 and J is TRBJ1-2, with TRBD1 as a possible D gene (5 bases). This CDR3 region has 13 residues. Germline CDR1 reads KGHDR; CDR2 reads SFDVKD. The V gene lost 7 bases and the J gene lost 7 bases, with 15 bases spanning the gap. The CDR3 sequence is CATSRVGDAGYTF. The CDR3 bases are TGTGCCACCAGCCGTGTGGGGGACGCTGGCTACACCTTC.